This T cell receptor (beta chain) was sequenced for a study of beta chain features in type 1 diabetes. This clone was recorded a few times. What it binds is unknown. The CDR3 has 16 amino acids. Germline V CDR1 and CDR2: LNHNV, YYDKDF (reference sequence). V lost 1 base to trimming and J lost 10 bases, with 20 bases between them. Notes on the study in general: Patients and controls would share equally any PCR tilt toward shorter templates. VDJ junctions from type 1 diabetes patients carried fewer insertions and larger deletions. Resolution of whether HLA type affects TCRB rearrangement was not achieved here. The study found moderately but significantly shorter TCRB CDR3s in all four CD4+ subsets of Type 1 diabetes patients.

Sorted populations all had greater than 98% purity. All of the isolated RNA was reverse transcribed, so expressed TCRB transcripts were sequenced. TCRdb keeps only in-frame clones here, not all; method: immunoSEQ multiplex PCR. The sample records approximately 360,000 clones, approximately 12% being singletons. The chain couples TRBV15 to TRBJ2-1, with a weak D call TRBD2 (6 bases). This clonotype was obtained from a woman younger than 30 with type 1 diabetes. Input material: naive CD4+ T cells from blood. CDR3: CATSRGTTREEGEQFF. CDR3 DNA: TGTGCCACCAGCAGAGGCACTACTAGGGAGGAAGGGGAGCAGTTCTTC.